In this sample, the clone carrying this T cell receptor (beta chain) turned up once. What it binds is unknown. V dropped 0 bases and J dropped 2 bases, with 8 bases sitting between them. CDR3 length equals 14 residues. Germline CDR1 is SGHDT and CDR2 is YYEEEE. Sequencing was performed with immunoSEQ multiplex PCR; in TCRdb, only in-frame clones are kept and a portion is missing. The table records 9,000 to 13,000 clones, just over 90% of them present only once. The sample belongs to a study of chemoradiotherapy in HPV16-positive cancers. Study-level results: Better recurrence-free survival went with HPV-responsive T-cell expansion in HPV16-positive patients.

Sequencing was performed on blood, taken from a patient who underwent chemoradiotherapy. The source of this sequence is a human donor with HPV-associated anogenital cancer. The rearrangement links TRBV5-6 to TRBJ1-2; D not resolved. CDR3: CASSLEGANYGYTF. CDR3 bases: TGTGCCAGCAGCTTGGAGGGCGCGAACTATGGCTACACCTTC.